Listed here is a single T cell receptor (beta chain). Its antigen is unidentified. A v3.0 immunoSEQ assay was performed at survey level. The method was immunoSEQ multiplex PCR; TCRdb's version includes in-frame clones alone and lacks a portion of them. The sample records about 26,000 clones, 82% being singletons. In germline, CDR1 is SGHAT, CDR2 FQDESV (reference sequence). The V end was cut by 5 bases, the J end by 5 bases, with 15 bases between. The CDR3 totals 14 residues. The record originates from a study of long-term antiretroviral therapy in people with HIV. Study-level results: Post-ART samples showed increased diversity that remained below transplant donor control levels. When set beside controls, HIV repertoires had CDR3 length ranges that were narrower.

Each donor provided at least one pre-ART PBMC sample and at least two post-ART PBMC samples. Sequenced here: unsorted PBMCs, sampled 1.1 years before starting antiretroviral therapy. The chain couples TRBV11-1 to TRBJ2-5; D remains unclear. The source is a young woman with HIV. The CDR3 reads CASSLAPAGETQYF. In nucleotides, the CDR3 is TGTGCCAGCAGCCTGGCCCCGGCAGGTGAGACCCAGTACTTC.